This is a list of T cell receptor beta chains from one sample in a study of blood T cell repertoires in COVID-19. The protocol was immunoSEQ multiplex PCR, while the TCRdb copy is restricted to in-frame clones and leaves out a portion. The table records a few hundred thousand clones, roughly 90% of them present only once. Sequencing input: peripheral blood. Receptors originate from a woman aged 45-65 years who had recovered from COVID-19. Each CDR3 is given with its conserved first and last residue.

CDR3aa: CASRGTGKDGYTF; v_gene: TRBV28; j_gene: TRBJ1-2
CDR3aa: CASSAGQGVNYGYTF; v_gene: TRBV9; j_gene: TRBJ1-2
CDR3aa: CASSLVRVHEQYF; v_gene: TRBV28; j_gene: TRBJ2-7
CDR3aa: CASSPRGMGGDGYTF; v_gene: TRBV5-1; j_gene: TRBJ1-2
CDR3aa: CASGYLWESGYTF; v_gene: TRBV12-5; j_gene: TRBJ1-2
CDR3aa: CASSYDGSSYNEQFF; v_gene: TRBV6-5; j_gene: TRBJ2-1
CDR3aa: CASSSGLSPPFSSYEQYF; v_gene: TRBV11-3; j_gene: TRBJ2-7
CDR3aa: CASGLAKSGTSGQETQYF; v_gene: TRBV12-5; j_gene: TRBJ2-5
CDR3aa: CASSRTSGGVTDTQYF; v_gene: TRBV18; j_gene: TRBJ2-3
CDR3aa: CATSASDQGYNEQFF; v_gene: TRBV24-1; j_gene: TRBJ2-1
CDR3aa: CASSRDVQAVTDTQYF; v_gene: TRBV5-1; j_gene: TRBJ2-3
CDR3aa: CASSYGSGRRAGELFF; v_gene: TRBV6-6; j_gene: TRBJ2-2
CDR3aa: CASSAPHRDEQFF; v_gene: TRBV7-9; j_gene: TRBJ2-1
CDR3aa: CASSLQGGSVNEQFF; v_gene: TRBV6-2/TRBV6-3; j_gene: TRBJ2-1
CDR3aa: CATSTEGARTDTQYF; v_gene: TRBV15; j_gene: TRBJ2-3
CDR3aa: CASSQDRRASNQPQHF; v_gene: TRBV4-3; j_gene: TRBJ1-5
CDR3aa: CASSPNPISYTEAFF; v_gene: TRBV18; j_gene: TRBJ1-1
CDR3aa: CASTPSEGAGEQYF; v_gene: TRBV6-6; j_gene: TRBJ2-7
CDR3aa: CASSPPLTRRVEAFF; v_gene: TRBV6-6; j_gene: TRBJ1-1
CDR3aa: CASSQGLAGLGDEQYF; v_gene: TRBV3-1/TRBV3-2; j_gene: TRBJ2-7
CDR3aa: CASSLVGGEKLFF; v_gene: TRBV5-6; j_gene: TRBJ1-4
CDR3aa: CASSAGQSQETQYF; v_gene: TRBV5-1; j_gene: TRBJ2-5
CDR3aa: CASSPRGRAVSTEAFF; v_gene: TRBV7-2; j_gene: TRBJ1-1
CDR3aa: CASSLATGNYGYTF; v_gene: TRBV5-5; j_gene: TRBJ1-2
CDR3aa: CASSLRLAGGYEQYF; v_gene: TRBV28; j_gene: TRBJ2-7
CDR3aa: CASSDIGSMAQPQHF; v_gene: TRBV19; j_gene: TRBJ1-5
CDR3aa: CASSYGQGSYGYTF; v_gene: TRBV6-6; j_gene: TRBJ1-2
CDR3aa: CASSLYRVNQPQHF; v_gene: TRBV6-6; j_gene: TRBJ1-5
CDR3aa: CAWTPRIGEAFF; v_gene: TRBV30; j_gene: TRBJ1-1
CDR3aa: CASRKRGSSYNSPLHF; v_gene: TRBV28; j_gene: TRBJ1-6
CDR3aa: CAWSVQGTHHEQYF; v_gene: TRBV30; j_gene: TRBJ2-7
CDR3aa: CASGLDLGHRLSQPQHF; v_gene: TRBV12-5; j_gene: TRBJ1-5
CDR3aa: CSASQGGGYTF; v_gene: TRBV20-1; j_gene: TRBJ1-2
CDR3aa: CASSLAGGVLSNYGYTF; v_gene: TRBV11-1; j_gene: TRBJ1-2
CDR3aa: CATRLTANYGYTF; v_gene: TRBV27; j_gene: TRBJ1-2
CDR3aa: CASSPSGNSPLHF; v_gene: TRBV19; j_gene: TRBJ1-6
CDR3aa: CSVRLTDTQYF; v_gene: TRBV29-1; j_gene: TRBJ2-3
CDR3aa: CASSPPGGRAYEQYF; v_gene: TRBV7-9; j_gene: TRBJ2-7
CDR3aa: CASTRVTEGYTF; v_gene: TRBV2; j_gene: TRBJ1-2
CDR3aa: CASSFGTGGPTNYGYTF; v_gene: TRBV5-1; j_gene: TRBJ1-2
CDR3aa: CASSSEGYRFGYTF; v_gene: TRBV6-5; j_gene: TRBJ1-2
CDR3aa: CASSFSGVLNTEAFF; v_gene: TRBV5-5; j_gene: TRBJ1-1
CDR3aa: CASSYHLERDTQYF; v_gene: TRBV6-6; j_gene: TRBJ2-3
CDR3aa: CASSYSGQVSYEQYF; v_gene: TRBV6-5; j_gene: TRBJ2-7
CDR3aa: CATSRSAGNNEQFF; v_gene: TRBV24-1; j_gene: TRBJ2-1
CDR3aa: CASSLGSGRRILAKNIQYF; v_gene: TRBV11-3; j_gene: TRBJ2-4
CDR3aa: CASSVGGGLRTEAFF; v_gene: TRBV9; j_gene: TRBJ1-1
CDR3aa: CASRPDRGGTYEQYF; v_gene: TRBV7-2; j_gene: TRBJ2-7
CDR3aa: CASREGGPYTEAFF; v_gene: TRBV5-1; j_gene: TRBJ1-1
CDR3aa: CASSSQGRLDEAFF; v_gene: TRBV2; j_gene: TRBJ1-1
CDR3aa: CASSSPGIAGYNEQFF; v_gene: TRBV5-4; j_gene: TRBJ2-1
CDR3aa: CASSPPGQRAAGAFF; v_gene: TRBV7-9; j_gene: TRBJ1-1
CDR3aa: CASSSNSNQPQHF; v_gene: TRBV7-2; j_gene: TRBJ1-5
CDR3aa: CASSGKGDVETFF; v_gene: TRBV5-4; j_gene: TRBJ1-1
CDR3aa: CASSLAGSNSYNEQFF; v_gene: TRBV7-2; j_gene: TRBJ2-1
CDR3aa: CASSYSRGRYPEAFF; v_gene: TRBV6-5; j_gene: TRBJ1-1
CDR3aa: CASSLAREGYGYTF; v_gene: TRBV7-8; j_gene: TRBJ1-2
CDR3aa: CASSLQGRDNSPLHF; v_gene: TRBV5-1; j_gene: TRBJ1-6
CDR3aa: CASSPRDPGVLETQYF; v_gene: TRBV7-3; j_gene: TRBJ2-5